A selection of T cell receptor beta chains follows, all from one sample in a study of shared clonotypes between healthy human individuals. Assay: immunoSEQ multiplex PCR; the TCRdb copy retains only in-frame clones and omits some. This sample yields about 2.4 million clones, of which roughly 93% are seen a single time; about 0.39% belongs to the top ten. The sequenced material came from naive CD4+ T cells from PBMCs. The receptors shown here come from a man aged 18 to 29 in good health. Some clones in this sample may be carry-over from other donors' samples. Both conserved end residues are part of each CDR3. Fields, in order: V gene, D gene, J gene, clone size, CDR3 protein, CDR3 DNA. D genes are given only for firm matches. Size values are once, few and many counts, or a class for expanded clones, and some rows have none.

>TRBV15|NA|TRBJ2-1|NA
CATSRDRVSYNEQFF
TGTGCCACCAGCAGAGATCGGGTTTCTTACAATGAGCAGTTCTTC
>TRBV7-9|NA|TRBJ1-6|NA
CASSSQTNSPLHF
TGTGCCAGCAGCTCGCAGACAAATTCACCCCTCCACTTT
>TRBV20-1|NA|TRBJ1-3|NA
CSARTPNTIYF
TGCAGTGCTCGGACCCCAAACACCATATATTTT
>TRBV7-2|NA|TRBJ1-2|NA
CASSPEGYYGYTF
TGTGCCAGCAGCCCAGAAGGGTACTATGGCTACACCTTC
>TRBV6-1|NA|TRBJ2-1|NA
CASSEDPRHSYNEQFF
TGTGCCAGCAGTGAAGATCCTAGGCATTCCTACAATGAGCAGTTCTTC
>TRBV30|TRBD1|TRBJ2-3|NA
CAWRLGTARTDTQYF
TGTGCCTGGCGGCTCGGGACAGCCCGCACAGATACGCAGTATTTT
>TRBV6-6|NA|TRBJ2-3|NA
CASKRTDPTDTQYF
TGTGCCAGCAAAAGGACGGACCCCACAGATACGCAGTATTTT
>TRBV28|NA|TRBJ1-5|NA
CASSDSGPQHF
TGTGCCAGCAGTGATTCAGGGCCCCAGCATTTT
>TRBV10-1|TRBD1|TRBJ1-6|NA
CASSDPGTGNSPLHF
TGCGCCAGCAGTGACCCTGGGACAGGGAATTCACCCCTCCACTTT
>TRBV28|TRBD1|TRBJ1-2|few
CASSRTGQNYGYTF
TGTGCCAGCAGCCGGACAGGGCAAAACTATGGCTACACCTTC
>TRBV9|TRBD2|TRBJ2-5|NA
CASSATGTSGSRETQYF
TGTGCCAGCAGCGCTACCGGGACTAGCGGGAGTAGAGAGACCCAGTACTTC
>TRBV5-5|NA|TRBJ1-4|NA
CASSLRAGANEKLFF
TGTGCCAGCAGCTTGCGAGCGGGGGCTAATGAAAAACTGTTTTTT
>TRBV7-9|NA|TRBJ1-2|NA
CASSREGGRGGYTF
TGTGCCAGCAGCCGGGAGGGCGGACGAGGGGGCTACACCTTC
>TRBV5-1|TRBD1|TRBJ2-4|NA
CASRPGQGPNIQYF
TGCGCCAGCAGGCCGGGACAGGGACCAAACATTCAGTACTTC
>TRBV6-1|TRBD1|TRBJ2-3|once
CASNIDRATDTQYF
TGTGCCAGCAACATAGACAGGGCGACAGATACGCAGTATTTT
>TRBV7-2|NA|TRBJ2-7|NA
CASSLAVTSYEQYF
TGTGCCAGCAGCTTAGCAGTAACGTCCTACGAGCAGTACTTC
>TRBV6-6|NA|TRBJ2-1|NA
CASSYGLPSYNEQFF
TGTGCCAGCAGTTACGGCCTACCTTCCTACAATGAGCAGTTCTTC
>TRBV10-3|TRBD2|TRBJ2-1|NA
CAISDPGGVNEQFF
TGTGCCATCAGTGACCCGGGGGGAGTCAATGAGCAGTTCTTC
>TRBV5-1|TRBD1|TRBJ1-1|NA
CASSFEGARNTEAFF
TGCGCCAGCAGCTTTGAGGGGGCCCGGAACACTGAAGCTTTCTTT
>TRBV2|TRBD2|TRBJ2-7|NA
CASRLAGAYEQYF
TGTGCCAGCAGACTAGCGGGAGCCTACGAGCAGTACTTC
>TRBV2|TRBD1|TRBJ1-4|NA
CASMGDRGATNEKLFF
TGTGCCAGCATGGGAGACAGGGGGGCTACTAATGAAAAACTGTTTTTT
>TRBV18|NA|TRBJ1-2|once
CASSPGQRTFGYTF
TGTGCCAGCTCACCCGGACAGAGGACCTTTGGCTACACCTTC
>TRBV10-3|NA|TRBJ1-1|NA
CAISDVGGEAFF
TGTGCCATCAGTGATGTTGGGGGGGAAGCTTTCTTT
>TRBV2|NA|TRBJ1-5|NA
CASSESGNQPQHF
TGTGCCAGCAGTGAGTCGGGGAATCAGCCCCAGCATTTT
>TRBV15|TRBD1|TRBJ2-7|NA
CATSRDRGTGTYEQYF
TGTGCCACCAGCAGAGACCGGGGGACAGGAACCTACGAGCAGTACTTC